This TCR beta chain was profiled in a study of blood T cell repertoires in COVID-19. The overall study: Acute and convalescent COVID-19 specimens originated in the United States, Italy and Spain. From T cells, B-cell-depleted T cells, or PBMCs came the material, which was cDNA or gDNA.

Methods used by the authors: Amplified reference gene primers provided the basis for estimating nucleated cell counts. Only in-frame clones appear in the TCRdb table, and some are missing; sequencing was by immunoSEQ multiplex PCR. V and J calls and clone size come straight from that table; D and trimming were deduced from the DNA. The sample yields under 40,000 clones, approximately 90% seen once. CDR1 SGHNT and CDR2 YENEEA come from the germline V gene. V shed 10 bases, J shed 5 bases, and the junction held 15 bases outside the gene matches. The CDR3 has 15 residues. This TCR derives from a man in his 70s with active COVID-19. Sequencing used peripheral blood. The chain uses TRBV11-3 and TRBJ2-7, with 9 bases identical to TRBD2. CDR3 sequence (DNA): TGTGCCATCCAGCGTAATATGCGGGGGGGCCACGAGCAGTACTTC. This sequence encodes CAIQRNMRGGHEQYF.